This T cell receptor beta chain was captured by sequencing in a study of blood T cell repertoires in COVID-19. The wider study: Both acute and convalescent COVID-19 samples were obtained from the United States, Italy and Spain. PBMCs, B-cell-depleted T cells, or T cells were the source of the cDNA or gDNA that made up the material.

In the study's own analysis: Reference gene primer amplification yielded estimated nucleated cell counts. Produced via immunoSEQ multiplex PCR; TCRdb's table is partial and in-frame only. The V and J calls and clone size are taken from that table; D and trimming were inferred from the DNA. The sample has 85,000 to 130,000 clones; roughly 92% are singletons. This sequence originates from a man between 65 and 79 years old with acute or convalescent COVID-19. Sequenced input: peripheral blood.

CDR3 region: CASSSEGTEAFF. The CDR3 DNA sequence: TGTGCCAGCAGCTCGGAGGGAACTGAAGCTTTCTTT. This chain connects TRBV13 to TRBJ1-1; no clear D gene. The CDR3 has 12 residues. V lost 4 bases and J lost 5, with 8 bases in between. Germline lookup yields CDR1 PRHDT and CDR2 FYEKMQ (reference sequence).